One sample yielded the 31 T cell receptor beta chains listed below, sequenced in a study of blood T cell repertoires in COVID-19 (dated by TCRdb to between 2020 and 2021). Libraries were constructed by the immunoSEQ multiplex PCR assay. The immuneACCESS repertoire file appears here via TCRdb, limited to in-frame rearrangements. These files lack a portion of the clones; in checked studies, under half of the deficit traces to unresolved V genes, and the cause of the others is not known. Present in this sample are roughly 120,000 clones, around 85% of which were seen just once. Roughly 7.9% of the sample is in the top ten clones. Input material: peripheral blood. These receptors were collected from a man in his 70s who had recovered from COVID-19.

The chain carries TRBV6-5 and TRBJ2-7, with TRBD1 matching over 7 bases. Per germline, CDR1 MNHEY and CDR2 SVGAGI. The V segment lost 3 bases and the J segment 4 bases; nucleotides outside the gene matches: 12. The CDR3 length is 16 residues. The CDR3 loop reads CASSYLSTGWPYEQYF. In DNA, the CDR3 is TGTGCCAGCAGTTATCTATCGACAGGGTGGCCTTACGAGCAGTACTTC.

In DNA form, the CDR3 reads TGTGCCAGCAGCCAAGACAGGGGGAGGACTGAAGCTTTCTTT. It yields the protein CASSQDRGRTEAFF. V usage is TRBV4-2 and J usage is TRBJ1-1; TRBD1 matches at 7 bases. The junction had 3 bases not matched to a gene; V was cut back by 0 bases and J by 5 bases. Germline-derived CDR1 and CDR2 are LGHNA and YNFKEQ. The CDR3 covers 14 residues.

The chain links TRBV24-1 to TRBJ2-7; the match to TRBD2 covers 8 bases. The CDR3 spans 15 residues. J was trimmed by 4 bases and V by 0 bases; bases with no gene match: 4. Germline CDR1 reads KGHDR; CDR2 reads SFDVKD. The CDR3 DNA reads TGTGCCACCAGTGATTTGCGGGGGGGGAGGTACGAGCAGTACTTC. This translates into CATSDLRGGRYEQYF.

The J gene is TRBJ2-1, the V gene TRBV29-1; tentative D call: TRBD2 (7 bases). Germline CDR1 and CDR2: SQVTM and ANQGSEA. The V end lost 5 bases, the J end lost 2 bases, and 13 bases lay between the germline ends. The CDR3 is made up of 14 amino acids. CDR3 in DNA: TGCAGCGTTAAGTGGGGGGGCCCCTACAATGAGCAGTTCTTC. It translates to CSVKWGGPYNEQFF.

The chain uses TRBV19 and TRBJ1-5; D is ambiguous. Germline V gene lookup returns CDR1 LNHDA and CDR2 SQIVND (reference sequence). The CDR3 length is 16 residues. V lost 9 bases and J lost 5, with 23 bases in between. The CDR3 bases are TGTGCCAGCAAACGAGGGTCGTTGGTAACTGATCAGCCCCAGCATTTT. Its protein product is CASKRGSLVTDQPQHF.

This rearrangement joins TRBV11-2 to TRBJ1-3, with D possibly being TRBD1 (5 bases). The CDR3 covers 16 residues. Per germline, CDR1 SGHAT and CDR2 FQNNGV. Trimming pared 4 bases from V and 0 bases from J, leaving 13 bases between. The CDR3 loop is CASSSGWGVSGNTIYF. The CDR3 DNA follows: TGTGCCAGCAGCTCGGGGTGGGGGGTCTCTGGAAACACCATATATTTT.

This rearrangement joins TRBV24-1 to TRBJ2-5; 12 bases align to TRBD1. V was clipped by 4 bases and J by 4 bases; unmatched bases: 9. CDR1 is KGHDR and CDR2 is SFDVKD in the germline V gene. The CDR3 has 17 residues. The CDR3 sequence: CATSDNTGTGGAETQYF. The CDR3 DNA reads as TGTGCCACCAGTGACAACACCGGGACAGGGGGCGCAGAGACCCAGTACTTC.

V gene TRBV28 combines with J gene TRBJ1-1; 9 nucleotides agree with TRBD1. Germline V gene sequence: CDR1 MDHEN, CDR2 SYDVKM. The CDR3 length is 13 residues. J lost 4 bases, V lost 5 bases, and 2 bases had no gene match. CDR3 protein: CASSRQGVTEAFF. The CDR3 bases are TGTGCCAGCAGTAGACAGGGGGTCACTGAAGCTTTCTTT.

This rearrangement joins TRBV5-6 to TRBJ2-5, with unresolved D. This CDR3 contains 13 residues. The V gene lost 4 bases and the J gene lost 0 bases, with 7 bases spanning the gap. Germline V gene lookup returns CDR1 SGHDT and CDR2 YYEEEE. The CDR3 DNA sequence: TGTGCCAGCAGCACGCGGTACCAAGAGACCCAGTACTTC. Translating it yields CASSTRYQETQYF.

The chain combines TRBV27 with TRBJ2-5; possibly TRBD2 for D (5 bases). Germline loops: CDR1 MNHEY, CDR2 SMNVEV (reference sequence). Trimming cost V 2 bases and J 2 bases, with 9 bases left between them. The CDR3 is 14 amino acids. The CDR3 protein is CASSLLASQETQYF. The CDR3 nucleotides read TGTGCCAGCAGTTTACTAGCTTCTCAAGAGACCCAGTACTTC.

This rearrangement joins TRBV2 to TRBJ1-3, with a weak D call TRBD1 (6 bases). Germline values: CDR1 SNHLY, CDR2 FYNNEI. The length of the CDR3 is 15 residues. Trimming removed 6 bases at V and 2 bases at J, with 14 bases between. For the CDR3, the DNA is TGTGCCAGCAGCGCCAGGGGTTCTACTGGAAACACCATATATTTT. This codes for CASSARGSTGNTIYF.

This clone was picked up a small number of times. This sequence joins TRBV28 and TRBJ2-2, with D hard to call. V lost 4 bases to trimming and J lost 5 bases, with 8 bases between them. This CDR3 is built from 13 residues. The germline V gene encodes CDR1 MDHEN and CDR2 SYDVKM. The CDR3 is CASSSPSTGELFF. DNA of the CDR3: TGTGCCAGCAGTTCCCCCTCGACCGGGGAGCTGTTTTTT.

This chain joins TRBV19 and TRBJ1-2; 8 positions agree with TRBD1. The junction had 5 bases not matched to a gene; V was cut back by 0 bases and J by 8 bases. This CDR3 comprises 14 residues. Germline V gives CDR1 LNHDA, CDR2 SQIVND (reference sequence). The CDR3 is CASSIDGRGLGYTF. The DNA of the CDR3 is TGTGCCAGTAGTATAGATGGCAGGGGGCTCGGCTACACCTTC.

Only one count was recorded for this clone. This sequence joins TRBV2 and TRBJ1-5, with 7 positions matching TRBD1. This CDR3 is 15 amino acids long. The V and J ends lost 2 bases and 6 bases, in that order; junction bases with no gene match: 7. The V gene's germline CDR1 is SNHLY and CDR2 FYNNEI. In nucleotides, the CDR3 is TGTGCCAGCAGTGAACATTCAGGGGGAAGTCAGCCCCAGCATTTT. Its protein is CASSEHSGGSQPQHF.

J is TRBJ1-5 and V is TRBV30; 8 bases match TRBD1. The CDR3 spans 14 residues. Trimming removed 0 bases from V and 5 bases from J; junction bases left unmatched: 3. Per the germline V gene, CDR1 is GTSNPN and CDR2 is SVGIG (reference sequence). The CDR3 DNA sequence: TGTGCCTGGAGTGTCACAGGGGGTTATCAGCCCCAGCATTTT. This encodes CAWSVTGGYQPQHF.

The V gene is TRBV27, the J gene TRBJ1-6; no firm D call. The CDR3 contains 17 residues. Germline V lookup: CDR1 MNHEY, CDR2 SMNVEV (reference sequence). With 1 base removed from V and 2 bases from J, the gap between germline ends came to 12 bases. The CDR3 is CASSLWASEPYNSPLHF. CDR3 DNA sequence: TGTGCCAGCAGTTTATGGGCCTCGGAACCCTATAATTCACCCCTCCACTTT.

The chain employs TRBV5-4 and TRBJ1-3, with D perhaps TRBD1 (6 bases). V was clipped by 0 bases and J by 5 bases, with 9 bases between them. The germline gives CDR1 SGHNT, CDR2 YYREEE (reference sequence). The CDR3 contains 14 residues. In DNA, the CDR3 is TGTGCCAGCAGCTTGGAACAGGGCAGAAACACCATATATTTT. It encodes CASSLEQGRNTIYF.

DNA of the CDR3: TGTGCCAGCAGTCTGGGACACCAAGCCTATGGCTACACCTTC. Translated, it gives CASSLGHQAYGYTF. The chain is built from TRBV5-4 and TRBJ1-2, with D possibly being TRBD1 (6 bases). Germline V gives CDR1 SGHNT, CDR2 YYREEE (reference sequence). The CDR3 is 14 amino acids. Trimming left V 5 bases short and J 4 bases short, with 15 bases between.

CDR3 sequence: CASSLTLNQPQHF. The CDR3 bases are TGCGCCAGCAGCTTGACGCTAAATCAGCCCCAGCATTTT. This chain uses TRBV5-1 with TRBJ1-5, with D uncertain. The length of the CDR3 is 13 residues. The V end lost 1 base, the J end lost 4 bases, and 6 bases lay between the germline ends. Germline V gene sequence: CDR1 SGHRS, CDR2 YFSETQ.

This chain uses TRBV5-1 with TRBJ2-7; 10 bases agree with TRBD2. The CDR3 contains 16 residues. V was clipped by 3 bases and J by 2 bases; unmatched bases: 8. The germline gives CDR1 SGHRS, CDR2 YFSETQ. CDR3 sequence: CASSSTRTSGTYEQYF. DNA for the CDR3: TGCGCCAGCAGCTCAACCCGGACTAGCGGCACCTACGAGCAGTACTTC. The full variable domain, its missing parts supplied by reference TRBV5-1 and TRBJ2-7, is KAGVTQTPRYLIKTRGQQVTLSCSPISGHRSVSWYQQTPGQGLQFLFEYFSETQRNKGNFPGRFSGRQFSNSRSEMNVSTLELGDSALYLCASSSTRTSGTYEQYFGPGTRLTVT.

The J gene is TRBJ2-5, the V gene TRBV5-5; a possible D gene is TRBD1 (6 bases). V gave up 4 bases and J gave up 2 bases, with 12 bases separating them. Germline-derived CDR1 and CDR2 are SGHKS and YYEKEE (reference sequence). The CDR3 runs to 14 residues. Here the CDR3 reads CASSTGQRQETQYF. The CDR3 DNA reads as TGTGCCAGCAGCACAGGACAGAGACAAGAGACCCAGTACTTC. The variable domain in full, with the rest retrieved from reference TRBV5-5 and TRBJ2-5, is DAGVTQSPTHLIKTRGQQVTLRCSPISGHKSVSWYQQVLGQGPQFIFQYYEKEERGRGNFPDRFSARQFPNYSSELNVNALLLGDSALYLCASSTGQRQETQYFGPGTRLLVL.

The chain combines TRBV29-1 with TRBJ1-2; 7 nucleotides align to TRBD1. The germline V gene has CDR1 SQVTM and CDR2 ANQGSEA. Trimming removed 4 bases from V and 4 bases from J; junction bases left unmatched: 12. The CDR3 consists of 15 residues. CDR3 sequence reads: CSVVGGAGGSYGYTF. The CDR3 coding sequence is TGCAGCGTTGTGGGGGGAGCAGGGGGATCCTATGGCTACACCTTC.

The CDR3 sequence: CASSSAGTGSEKLFF. CDR3 DNA: TGCGCCAGCAGCTCCGCGGGGACAGGGAGTGAAAAACTGTTTTTT. The gene calls are TRBV5-1 and TRBJ1-4; the match to TRBD1 covers 9 bases. This CDR3 has 15 amino acids. CDR1 and CDR2 (germline): SGHRS, YFSETQ. Germline trimming cut 3 bases from V and 7 bases from J; bases unmatched to any gene: 7.

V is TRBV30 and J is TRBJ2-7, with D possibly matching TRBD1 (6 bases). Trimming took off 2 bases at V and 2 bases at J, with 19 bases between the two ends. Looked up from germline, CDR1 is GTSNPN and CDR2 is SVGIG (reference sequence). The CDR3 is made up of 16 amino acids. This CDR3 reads CAWSPPGTSNPYEQYF. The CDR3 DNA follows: TGTGCCTGGAGTCCACCCGGGACATCGAACCCCTACGAGCAGTACTTC.

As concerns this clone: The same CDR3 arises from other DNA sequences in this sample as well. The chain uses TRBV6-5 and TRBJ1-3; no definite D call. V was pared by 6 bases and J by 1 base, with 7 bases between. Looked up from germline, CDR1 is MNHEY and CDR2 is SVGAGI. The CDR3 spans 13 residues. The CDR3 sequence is CASSLTSGNTIYF. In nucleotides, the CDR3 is TGTGCCAGCAGCCTGACTTCTGGAAACACCATATATTTT.

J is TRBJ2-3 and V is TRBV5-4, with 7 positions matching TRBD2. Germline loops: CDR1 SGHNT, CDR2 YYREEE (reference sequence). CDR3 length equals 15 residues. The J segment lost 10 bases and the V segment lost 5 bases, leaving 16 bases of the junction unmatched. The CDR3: CASSNIGTTEDAQYF. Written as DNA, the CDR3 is TGTGCCAGCAGTAATATCGGGACTACAGAGGATGCGCAGTATTTT. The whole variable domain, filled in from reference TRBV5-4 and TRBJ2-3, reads ETGVTQSPTHLIKTRGQQVTLRCSSQSGHNTVSWYQQALGQGPQFIFQYYREEENGRGNFPPRFSGLQFPNYSSELNVNALELDDSALYLCASSNIGTTEDAQYFGPGTRLTVL.

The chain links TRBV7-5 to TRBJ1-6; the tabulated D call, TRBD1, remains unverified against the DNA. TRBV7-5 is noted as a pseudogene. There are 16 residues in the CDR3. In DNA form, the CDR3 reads TGTGTCAGAAGCTCGGCAGGGGCCCTCTCCCGGTCACCCCTCCACTTT. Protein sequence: CVRSSAGALSRSPLHF.

Written as DNA, the CDR3 is TGTGCTAGTGGTTTGGCACCAGGGGAGTACTATGGCTACACCTTC. Translating it yields CASGLAPGEYYGYTF. The chain is built from TRBV12-5 and TRBJ1-2; D might be TRBD1 (6 bases). V was cut by 1 base and J by 3 bases, with 12 bases left in between. Germline loops: CDR1 LGHNT, CDR2 FRNRAP. The CDR3 has 15 amino acids.

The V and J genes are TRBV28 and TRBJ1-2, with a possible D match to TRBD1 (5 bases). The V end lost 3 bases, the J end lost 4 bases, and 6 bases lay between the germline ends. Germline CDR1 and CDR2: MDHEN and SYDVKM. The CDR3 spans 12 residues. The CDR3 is CASSLTVYGYTF. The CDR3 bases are TGTGCCAGCAGTTTGACAGTCTATGGCTACACCTTC.

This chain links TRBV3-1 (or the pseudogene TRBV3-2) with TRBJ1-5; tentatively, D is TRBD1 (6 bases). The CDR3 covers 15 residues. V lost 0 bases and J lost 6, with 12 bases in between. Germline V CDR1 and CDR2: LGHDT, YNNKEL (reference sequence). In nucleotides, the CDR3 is TGTGCCAGCAGCCAAGATTTGTCAGGGGTTCAGCCCCAGCATTTT. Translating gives CASSQDLSGVQPQHF.

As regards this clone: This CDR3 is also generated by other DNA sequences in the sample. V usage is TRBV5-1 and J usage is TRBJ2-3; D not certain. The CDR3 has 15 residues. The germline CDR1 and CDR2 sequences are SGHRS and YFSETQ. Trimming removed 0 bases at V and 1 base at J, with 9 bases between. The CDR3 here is CASSLAAQGTDTQYF. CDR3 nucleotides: TGCGCCAGCAGCTTGGCTGCGCAGGGCACAGATACGCAGTATTTT.